This is a list of T cell receptor beta chains from one sample in a study of T cell changes during pregnancy in multiple sclerosis. TCRdb keeps only in-frame clones here, not all; method: immunoSEQ multiplex PCR. This sample carries approximately 64,000 clones, about 90% of them seen once, and the ten largest clones take about 2%. The source was peripheral blood, collected in the second trimester of pregnancy. These receptor sequences come from a female donor in good health, enrolled as a control in a pregnancy study. CDR3s include the opening cysteine and the closing phenylalanine or tryptophan. Fields, in order: CDR3 protein, CDR3 DNA, J gene, V gene, CDR3 length, D gene, clone size. D genes are given only for firm matches. Part of the rows lack a size; the others show once, few, many or a class for expanded clones.

CASSSNGGEQYF TGTGCCAGCAGCTCTAACGGGGGCGAGCAGTACTTC TRBJ2-7 TRBV7-8 12 NA few
CASSVGPSGGRRSGEQYF TGTGCCAGCAGCGTAGGGCCTAGCGGGGGTCGCCGTTCTGGCGAGCAGTACTTC TRBJ2-7 TRBV9 18 TRBD2 NA
CASSQETSGRARETQYF TGTGCCAGCAGCCAAGAGACCAGCGGGAGGGCCCGGGAGACCCAGTACTTC TRBJ2-5 TRBV4-2 17 TRBD2 NA
CASSSYRVLTDTQYF TGTGCCAGCAGTTCATACAGGGTCCTCACAGATACGCAGTATTTT TRBJ2-3 TRBV6-5 15 NA NA
CASSTEGIAARDYNEQFF TGTGCCAGCAGCACAGAGGGAATAGCGGCCCGGGATTACAATGAGCAGTTCTTC TRBJ2-1 TRBV7-8 18 NA NA
CASRQSGLEGNTIYF TGTGCCAGCCGACAGTCAGGGCTGGAAGGAAACACCATATATTTT TRBJ1-3 TRBV11-2 15 NA NA
CSAGGRGEQFF TGCAGCGCGGGGGGGCGGGGTGAGCAGTTCTTC TRBJ2-1 TRBV20-1 11 TRBD2 NA
CASSEFETASSGYTF TGTGCCAGCTCTGAGTTCGAGACAGCGAGTAGTGGCTACACCTTC TRBJ1-2 TRBV18 15 NA NA
CASSFEVAGGGPDTQYF TGTGCCAGCAGCTTTGAGGTAGCGGGAGGTGGTCCAGATACGCAGTATTTT TRBJ2-3 TRBV7-6 17 TRBD2 NA
CASSPGDRGQPQHF TGTGCCAGCAGTCCAGGGGACAGAGGTCAGCCCCAGCATTTT TRBJ1-5 TRBV28 14 TRBD1 NA
CASRSSRPRLRYTEAFF TGTGCAAGTCGCTCCTCCCGGCCCAGGCTCCGCTACACTGAAGCTTTCTTT TRBJ1-1 TRBV12-2 17 NA NA
CASTLGVTDTQYF TGTGCCAGCACCCTCGGGGTCACAGATACGCAGTATTTT TRBJ2-3 TRBV25-1 13 NA NA
CSVQGAFQGNYNEQFF TGCAGCGTACAGGGGGCGTTTCAAGGGAATTACAATGAGCAGTTCTTC TRBJ2-1 TRBV29-1 16 TRBD1 NA
CASSVGDSSLYNQPQHF TGTGCCAGCAGCGTGGGGGACAGCAGTTTGTACAATCAGCCCCAGCATTTT TRBJ1-5 TRBV9 17 TRBD1 few
CASSSGSGIDEQFF TGTGCCAGCAGCTCAGGTAGCGGGATCGATGAGCAGTTCTTC TRBJ2-1 TRBV13 14 TRBD2 NA
CASRNSGRGAYEQYF TGTGCCAGCAGAAATAGCGGGAGAGGCGCCTACGAGCAGTACTTC TRBJ2-7 TRBV28 15 TRBD2 NA
CASSFGQGAAWTGELFF TGCGCCAGCAGCTTTGGACAGGGGGCGGCTTGGACCGGGGAGCTGTTTTTT TRBJ2-2 TRBV5-1 17 TRBD1 NA
CASRRAGDVDEQYF TGCGCCAGCAGAAGAGCGGGGGATGTGGACGAGCAGTACTTC TRBJ2-7 TRBV10-2 14 TRBD2 few